This T cell receptor (beta chain) derives from a study of blood T cell repertoires in COVID-19. Study background: COVID-19 samples from acute and convalescent phases originated in the United States, Italy and Spain. Nucleic acid was either cDNA or gDNA, and it came from T cells, B-cell-depleted T cells, or PBMCs.

As processed by the authors: Estimation of nucleated cell counts relied on the amplification of reference gene primers. TCRdb's copy holds only in-frame clones and misses some; the assay was immunoSEQ multiplex PCR. V, J and clone size are taken as reported in that table, and D and trimming were inferred from the DNA itself. This table holds approximately 85,000 clones, 90% found once. The V gene lost 4 bases and the J gene lost 5 bases, with 11 bases spanning the gap. This CDR3 spans 12 amino acids. From germline, CDR1 is SQVTM and CDR2 ANQGSEA. This TCR derives from a woman in her fifties or sixties in a cohort sampled during active COVID-19. Sequenced sample: peripheral blood. This chain connects TRBV29-1 to TRBJ2-5; D is unresolved. CDR3 amino acids: CSVVRDGETQYF. CDR3 sequence (DNA): TGCAGCGTTGTGCGCGACGGGGAGACCCAGTACTTC.